This is a list of T cell receptor beta chains from one sample in a study of blood T cells in healthy people across ages. TCRdb recomputed calls from the 5' RACE reads with MiXCR, one row per CDR3 protein. Seen here are approximately 780,000 distinct CDR3 sequences, more than 25% observed once, and the top ten hold 3%. These records were also assigned to another study, of T cells of mothers and their children.

Sequencing was performed on blood. The receptors were sampled from a boy younger than 18 in good health. Each CDR3 is given with its conserved first and last residue. A D gene is named only where the DNA matches it firmly. Size values are once, few and many counts, or a class for expanded clones, and some rows have none.

D: TRBD1
V: TRBV7-9
size: few
J: TRBJ2-5
DNA: TGTGCCAGCAGGGGTAGGACAGGAAAAGAGACCCAGTACTTC
CDR3: CASRGRTGKETQYF

D: NA
V: TRBV12-3/TRBV12-4
size: few
J: TRBJ1-1
DNA: TGTGCCAGCAGCCTAGGCGCCCTGGGGACTGAAGCTTTCTTT
CDR3: CASSLGALGTEAFF

D: NA
V: TRBV15
size: NA
J: TRBJ1-1
DNA: TGTGCCACCAGAGAAGACACGGGTCCGGGCACTGAAGCTTTCTTT
CDR3: CATREDTGPGTEAFF

D: TRBD2
V: TRBV4-1
size: NA
J: TRBJ2-1
DNA: TGCGCCAGCAGCCAAGTGTATAGCGGGGTAATTGAGCAGTTCTTC
CDR3: CASSQVYSGVIEQFF

D: NA
V: TRBV6-2/TRBV6-3
size: few
J: TRBJ2-5
DNA: TGTGCCAGCAGTTACATCCTACCGACCCACCAAGAGACCCAGTACTTC
CDR3: CASSYILPTHQETQYF

D: NA
V: TRBV15
size: few
J: TRBJ2-5
DNA: TGTGCCACCAGCAGTACCCCCCGGACAGAGCAAGAGACCCAGTACTTC
CDR3: CATSSTPRTEQETQYF

D: NA
V: TRBV2
size: few
J: TRBJ1-2
DNA: TGTGCCAGCAGGGGGGAGGGAATTAACTATGGCTACACCTTC
CDR3: CASRGEGINYGYTF

D: NA
V: TRBV7-9
size: NA
J: TRBJ2-1
DNA: TGTGCCAGCAGCTTAGCTGAGCTATACAATGAGCAGTTCTTC
CDR3: CASSLAELYNEQFF

D: TRBD1
V: TRBV7-7
size: many
J: TRBJ2-1
DNA: TGTGCCAGCAGTCCGACAGGGAACAATGAGCAGTTCTTC
CDR3: CASSPTGNNEQFF

D: NA
V: TRBV12-3/TRBV12-4
size: few
J: TRBJ1-5
DNA: TGTGCCAGCAGCCGGACGGGGAGTAGCAATCAGCCCCAGCATTTT
CDR3: CASSRTGSSNQPQHF

D: NA
V: TRBV12-3/TRBV12-4
size: few
J: TRBJ1-1
DNA: TGTGCCAGCAGTTTCAGGGGTCATCTCACTGAAGCTTTCTTT
CDR3: CASSFRGHLTEAFF

D: NA
V: TRBV10-2
size: NA
J: TRBJ2-7
DNA: TGCGCCAGCAGTCGGCAAGGGAACCCTTCCTACGAGCAGTACTTC
CDR3: CASSRQGNPSYEQYF

D: TRBD1
V: TRBV12-3/TRBV12-4
size: once
J: TRBJ1-4
DNA: TGTGCCAGCAGACCCGACAGGGGTTCTAATGAAAAACTGTTTTTT
CDR3: CASRPDRGSNEKLFF

D: TRBD2
V: TRBV7-3
size: few
J: TRBJ2-1
DNA: TGTGCCAGCAGCTTCGGAGCGGGGTACAATGAGCAGTTCTTC
CDR3: CASSFGAGYNEQFF

D: TRBD1
V: TRBV7-9
size: NA
J: TRBJ2-5
DNA: TGTGCCAGCAGCTTAGAGACAGGGGTCCAAGAGACCCAGTACTTC
CDR3: CASSLETGVQETQYF

D: NA
V: TRBV12-3/TRBV12-4
size: NA
J: TRBJ2-7
DNA: TGTGCCAGCAGTTTGGCTATTTACTACGAGCAGTACTTC
CDR3: CASSLAIYYEQYF

D: NA
V: TRBV20-1
size: NA
J: TRBJ2-5
DNA: TGCAGTGCCCGGGGCGGCAAAGATTTATTAGAGACCCAGTACTTC
CDR3: CSARGGKDLLETQYF

D: NA
V: TRBV6-5
size: NA
J: TRBJ2-5
DNA: TGTGCCAGCAGTTACTCCTCGGGGGGGGCCAGGGGGAAGACCCAATACTTC
CDR3: CASSYSSGGARGKTQYF

D: TRBD2
V: TRBV5-4
size: few
J: TRBJ2-5
DNA: TGTGCCAGCAGCTGGACTAGCGGGGGTAAAGAGACCCAGTACTTC
CDR3: CASSWTSGGKETQYF

D: NA
V: TRBV20-1
size: NA
J: TRBJ1-2
DNA: TGCAGTGCTAGCATCACCGATGGCTACACCTTC
CDR3: CSASITDGYTF

D: TRBD1
V: TRBV3-1
size: many
J: TRBJ2-7
DNA: TGTGCCAGCAGCCAGGCAGGGGGCGGATACGAGCAGTACTTC
CDR3: CASSQAGGGYEQYF

D: TRBD1
V: TRBV5-1
size: NA
J: TRBJ2-1
DNA: TGCGCCAGCTGCGCGACAGGGGGGACACAGAATGAGCAGTTCTTC
CDR3: CASCATGGTQNEQFF

D: NA
V: TRBV28
size: NA
J: TRBJ2-5
DNA: TGTGCCAGCAGTTTATCTCGGCAAGAGACCCAGTACTTC
CDR3: CASSLSRQETQYF

D: NA
V: TRBV12-3/TRBV12-4
size: NA
J: TRBJ2-2
DNA: TGTGCCAGCAGCCTCTTCAGGACCTGGAACACCGGGGAGCTGTTTTTT
CDR3: CASSLFRTWNTGELFF

D: NA
V: TRBV10-3
size: NA
J: TRBJ2-5
DNA: TGTGCCATCAGTGAGTCCAACACACAGGGGACCCAGTACTTC
CDR3: CAISESNTQGTQYF

D: NA
V: TRBV29-1
size: NA
J: TRBJ2-7
DNA: TGCAGCGTTGTCTGGGATGACGGTTACGAGCAGTACTTC
CDR3: CSVVWDDGYEQYF

D: NA
V: TRBV2
size: NA
J: TRBJ2-2
DNA: TGTGCCAGCAGAGCCGAGAGGAACACCGGGGAGCTGTTTTTT
CDR3: CASRAERNTGELFF

D: NA
V: TRBV12-3/TRBV12-4
size: NA
J: TRBJ1-4
DNA: TGTGCCAGCAGTTTAAGCGGGGAAGAAAAACTGTTTTTT
CDR3: CASSLSGEEKLFF

D: NA
V: TRBV6-5
size: few
J: TRBJ1-4
DNA: TGTGCCAGCAGTTACGACCCGGATGAAAAACTGTTTTTT
CDR3: CASSYDPDEKLFF

D: NA
V: TRBV4-1
size: NA
J: TRBJ1-6
DNA: TGCGCCAGCACGCCTGCCGGCTCCTATAATTCACCCCTCCACTTT
CDR3: CASTPAGSYNSPLHF

D: NA
V: TRBV5-4
size: few
J: TRBJ1-4
DNA: TGTGCCAGCAGTTTTGTTGGTGAAAAACTGTTTTTT
CDR3: CASSFVGEKLFF

D: NA
V: TRBV12-3/TRBV12-4
size: NA
J: TRBJ2-2
DNA: TGTGCCTGGGCAAGGGGATACACCGGGGAGCTGTTTTTT
CDR3: CAWARGYTGELFF